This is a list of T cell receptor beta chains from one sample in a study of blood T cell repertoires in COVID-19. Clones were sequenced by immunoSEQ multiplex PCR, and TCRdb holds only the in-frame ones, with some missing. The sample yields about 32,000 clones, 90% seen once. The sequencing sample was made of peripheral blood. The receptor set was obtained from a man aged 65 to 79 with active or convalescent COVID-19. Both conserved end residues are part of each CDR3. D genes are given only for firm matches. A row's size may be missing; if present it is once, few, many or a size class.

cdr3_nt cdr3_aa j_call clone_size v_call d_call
TGCGCCAGCAGGAGGTCGGGTCAAGAGACCCAGTACTTC CASRRSGQETQYF TRBJ2-5 few TRBV10-2 .
TGCGCCAGCAGCTCCGGCACTAGCGGGACTCGGAGAGAGACCCAGTACTTC CASSSGTSGTRRETQYF TRBJ2-5 once TRBV5-1 TRBD2
TGTGCCAGCAGTTACGGAGAGGGTGGGTATGGCTACACCTTC CASSYGEGGYGYTF TRBJ1-2 . TRBV6-6 .
TGCGCCAGCAGCCAAGCTATTATCGGGAATTCACCCCTCCACTTT CASSQAIIGNSPLHF TRBJ1-6 . TRBV4-1 .
TGTGCCAGCAGCGAAAGGACGGGAACATCTGAAGCTTTCTTT CASSERTGTSEAFF TRBJ1-1 . TRBV2 .
TGTGCCAGCAGGGGCGGGGACTCGTCTAACTATGGCTACACCTTC CASRGGDSSNYGYTF TRBJ1-2 . TRBV28 .
TGTGCCAGCAGGACTAGCGGGGGAGCTACGCAGTATTTT CASRTSGGATQYF TRBJ2-3 . TRBV11-2 TRBD2
TGTGCCAGCTCACCAAGGCTAGCGAACTCCTACGAGCAGTACTTC CASSPRLANSYEQYF TRBJ2-7 once TRBV18 .
TGTGCCAGCAGCTTTTCGGGGGGAAGTAGTGAGCAGTTCTTC CASSFSGGSSEQFF TRBJ2-1 . TRBV11-3 TRBD2
TGTGCCAGCTCACTAAAATCAGGGGCTGGAGATACGCAGTATTTT CASSLKSGAGDTQYF TRBJ2-3 . TRBV6-4 .
TGTGCCTGGAGTAGGGACAGGGGCTATGGCTACACCTTC CAWSRDRGYGYTF TRBJ1-2 . TRBV30 TRBD1
TGTGCCAGCAGCCCTAACTTCGCCCGGGGTCATCCCTACGAGCAGTACTTC CASSPNFARGHPYEQYF TRBJ2-7 . TRBV7-8 .
TGTGCCAGCAGCGAACTCCGGACAGGGGGTTCAGAGACCCAGTACTTC CASSELRTGGSETQYF TRBJ2-5 . TRBV7-2 TRBD1
TGTGCCAGCTCCCCAGTCGGGGTTCAAGAGACCCAGTACTTC CASSPVGVQETQYF TRBJ2-5 once TRBV18 .
TGTGCCAGCAGGTCTAGCGGGATAGGTACCGGGGAGCTGTTTTTT CASRSSGIGTGELFF TRBJ2-2 . TRBV2 TRBD2
TGTGCCAGTAGTCCAGGGGCTACGGGGAGCTCCTATAATTCACCCCTCCACTTT CASSPGATGSSYNSPLHF TRBJ1-6 . TRBV19 .
TGTGCCAGCAGGGGGACACTAGGTTGGGGAGCGGGGACAGATACGCAGTATTTT CASRGTLGWGAGTDTQYF TRBJ2-3 . TRBV28 .
TGTGCCAGTAGTATAAACAGATATAGCAATCAGCCCCAGCATTTT CASSINRYSNQPQHF TRBJ1-5 . TRBV19 .
TGTGCCAGCAGCCAAGGTGCACCTAGCGGGAACGTTGGCACAGATACGCAGTATTTT CASSQGAPSGNVGTDTQYF TRBJ2-3 . TRBV4-2 TRBD2
TGTGCCAGCAGTCCAGGGACAGGGGGATACTATGGCTACACCTTC CASSPGTGGYYGYTF TRBJ1-2 . TRBV28 TRBD1
TGCGCCAGCAGACATGATTGCGAGCAGTTCTTC CASRHDCEQFF TRBJ2-1 . TRBV23-1 .
TGTGCCAGCAGCTCCCCCTCTAGCGGGTGGTTATACGAGCAGTACTTC CASSSPSSGWLYEQYF TRBJ2-7 . TRBV7-2 TRBD2
TGCAGCGATGGACAGATCAATTTCGGGCAGTTCTTC CSDGQINFGQFF TRBJ2-1 . TRBV29-1 .
TGTGCCATCGCAATGACAGAACCCATGAGATCTGGAAACACCATATATTTT CAIAMTEPMRSGNTIYF TRBJ1-3 . TRBV10-3 .
TGTGCCATCAGTGCCGGTAGCTCCTACAATGAGCAGTTCTTC CAISAGSSYNEQFF TRBJ2-1 . TRBV10-3 .
TGTGCCAGCAGTGACAGGAAGAACACCGGGGAGCTGTTTTTT CASSDRKNTGELFF TRBJ2-2 . TRBV6-6 .
TGCAGCGGGCGACAGACCCCGAACACTGAAGCTTTCTTT CSGRQTPNTEAFF TRBJ1-1 . TRBV29-1 .
TGTGCCACCAGCAGAGATCTAGCCGTAGATACGCAGTATTTT CATSRDLAVDTQYF TRBJ2-3 . TRBV15 .
TGTGCCAGCAGCTTAGATTGGCAGGGCACTAATGAAAAACTGTTTTTT CASSLDWQGTNEKLFF TRBJ1-4 . TRBV11-2 .
TGTGCCAGCAGTGACGCGGGGGCCCGAAGCTTTAGGTTTACTTTCTTT CASSDAGARSFRFTFF TRBJ1-1 . TRBV28 .
TGCAGCTCCTCGGACACTGAAGCTTTCTTT CSSSDTEAFF TRBJ1-1 few TRBV29-1 .
TGTGCCAGCAATGGAGTTGGAGATACGCAGTATTTT CASNGVGDTQYF TRBJ2-3 . TRBV6-5 .
TGTGCCAGCAGGTCCGGGACAGGGAATTACAATGAGCAGTTCTTC CASRSGTGNYNEQFF TRBJ2-1 . TRBV5-4 TRBD1
TGTGCCAGCAGGATAGGGGGTCCAGGGGGCCGTGGCTACACCTTC CASRIGGPGGRGYTF TRBJ1-2 . TRBV28 TRBD1
TGCGGGGGGGTCATTCACCTTAACACTGAAGCTTTCTTT CGGVIHLNTEAFF TRBJ1-1 . TRBV29-1 .
TGTGCCAGCAGCCCAGGGGTCAATAGCAATCAGCCCCAGCATTTT CASSPGVNSNQPQHF TRBJ1-5 . TRBV14 .
TGTGCCAGCAGTGAAGCAGGGGAGGGCTATGGCTACACCTTC CASSEAGEGYGYTF TRBJ1-2 once TRBV2 .
TGTGCCACCAGCAGAGCCTCCAGGAACACTGAAGCTTTCTTT CATSRASRNTEAFF TRBJ1-1 . TRBV15 .
TGTGCCAGCAGCTTCAGCGGGGGGGCGAACACCGGGGAGCTGTTTTTT CASSFSGGANTGELFF TRBJ2-2 . TRBV9 TRBD2
TGTGCCAGCAGTCCTTACAGGGGGCACGGCTACACCTTC CASSPYRGHGYTF TRBJ1-2 . TRBV28 TRBD1
TGTGCCAGCAGTTTATCAGGCGGGGCCCCCGGCTGGGGTGAAGCTTTCTTT CASSLSGGAPGWGEAFF TRBJ1-1 . TRBV27 .